This T cell receptor (beta chain) was found in a study of cytomegalovirus exposure and HLA in healthy donors. Researchers ran the PCR with 60 Vbeta and 13 Jbeta primers. Profiled with immunoSEQ multiplex PCR; TCRdb holds only in-frame clones, not every one. The sample includes some 120,000 clones, around 80% of them seen just once. The CDR3 is 14 residues long. Looked up from germline, CDR1 is SGHVS and CDR2 is FQNEAQ. V lost 3 bases and J lost 4; bases outside the gene matches: 6. Sequences were obtained from PBMCs. This receptor was identified in a woman aged 25 to 39 in good health and CMV-seronegative. The rearrangement uses TRBV7-8 and TRBJ2-7, with TRBD2 identical over 7 bases. CDR3 in amino acids: CASSLYPGGYEQYF. CDR3 nucleotides: TGTGCCAGCAGCTTGTACCCGGGGGGTTACGAGCAGTACTTC.